This passage covers 30 T cell receptor beta chains from one sample sequenced in a study of identical twins. One entry per CDR3 protein, called by TCRdb with MiXCR from the 5' RACE reads. The table has 1.5 million to 2 million distinct CDR3 sequences, less than 35% seen once. The sample consisted of cord blood. The receptors originated from a newborn girl in good health.

This chain joins TRBV5-5 and TRBJ1-5, with no clear D. The CDR3 loop spans 15 amino acids. Germline-derived CDR1 and CDR2 are SGHKS and YYEKEE (reference sequence). Trimming pared 5 bases from V and 4 bases from J, leaving 16 bases between. This CDR3 is CASSSNYRANQPQHF. Written as DNA, the CDR3 is TGTGCCAGCAGTTCCAACTACCGGGCAAATCAGCCCCAGCATTTT.

The chain employs TRBV10-3 and TRBJ2-7; D could derive from TRBD1 or TRBD2 (6 bases each). The V gene's germline CDR1 is ENHRY and CDR2 SYGVKD. Trimming removed 6 bases from V and 1 base from J, with 19 bases in between. This CDR3 is 16 amino acids long. The CDR3 nucleotides read TGTGCCATCAGGCCGGACGGGCAGGGGACTTCCTACGAGCAGTACTTC. This sequence encodes CAIRPDGQGTSYEQYF.

The chain is built from TRBV4-2 and TRBJ2-1; 13 bases align to TRBD2. The CDR3 spans 17 residues. J gave up 7 bases and V 1 base, and 7 bases lay outside the gene matches. CDR1 is LGHNA and CDR2 is YNFKEQ in the germline V gene. CDR3 amino acids: CASSQGGLAGEVNEQFF. Written as DNA, the CDR3 is TGTGCCAGCAGCCAAGGAGGACTAGCGGGAGAAGTAAATGAGCAGTTCTTC.

This clonotype came up a few times. The CDR3 nucleotides are TGCAGTCCCGCACCCGTGAGAGATACGCAGTATTTT. Protein product: CSPAPVRDTQYF. The V and J genes are TRBV20-1 and TRBJ2-3; D not certain. CDR3 length: 12 residues. Germline V gives CDR1 DFQATT, CDR2 SNEGSKA (reference sequence). V was shortened by 8 bases and J by 5 bases, with 14 bases between the two germline ends.

This clonotype showed up just a few times. V gene TRBV10-2 combines with J gene TRBJ2-7, with TRBD1 matching 8 bases. CDR3 length: 14 residues. CDR1 is WSHSY and CDR2 is SAAADI in the germline V gene. The V and J ends lost 7 bases and 4 bases, in that order; junction bases with no gene match: 9. CDR3: CASTFGQGPYEQYF. In nucleotides, the CDR3 is TGCGCCAGCACATTTGGACAGGGACCATACGAGCAGTACTTC.

The chain combines TRBV20-1 with TRBJ2-1, with TRBD2 as a possible D gene (5 bases). Trimming pared 0 bases from V and 5 bases from J, leaving 14 bases between. From germline, CDR1 is DFQATT and CDR2 SNEGSKA (reference sequence). The CDR3 totals 15 residues. CDR3 DNA: TGCAGTGCTAGAGATCACGGGGTACGGGACAATGAGCAGTTCTTC. Encoded protein: CSARDHGVRDNEQFF.

This chain joins TRBV9 and TRBJ2-3; 8 bases align to TRBD2. Germline loops: CDR1 SGDLS, CDR2 YYNGEE. V dropped 3 bases and J dropped 2; count of bases not matched to a gene: 5. This CDR3 has 15 residues. As DNA, the CDR3 is TGTGCCAGCAGCGAAGTACTAGCGGCCACAGATACGCAGTATTTT. Translated: CASSEVLAATDTQYF.

This clonotype was picked up a small number of times. CDR3 region: CASSFRGINYGYTF. DNA of the CDR3: TGTGCCAGCAGTTTCCGGGGGATTAACTATGGCTACACCTTC. The rearrangement links TRBV12-3 or TRBV12-4 to TRBJ1-2; D is perhaps TRBD1 (5 bases). The CDR3 is 14 amino acids. The V and J ends lost 3 bases and 1 base respectively, with 9 bases between them.

The chain combines TRBV3-1 with TRBJ2-2; the match to TRBD2 covers 15 bases. The length of the CDR3 is 17 residues. V lost 4 bases to trimming and J lost 5 bases; unmatched junction nucleotides: 5. Germline V CDR1 and CDR2: LGHDT, YNNKEL (reference sequence). CDR3 in DNA: TGTGCCAGCAGCCGGACTAGCGGGGGGGCGTTAACCGGGGAGCTGTTTTTT. Translating gives CASSRTSGGALTGELFF.

This clonotype was picked up a small number of times. The CDR3 DNA is TGTGCCAGCAGTCCCCGTCGGGGGCTGGGCACTGAAGCTTTCTTT. Translating it yields CASSPRRGLGTEAFF. This chain joins TRBV11-2 and TRBJ1-1; TRBD1 is a possible D gene (6 bases). CDR1 is SGHAT and CDR2 is FQNNGV in the germline V gene. The CDR3 extends over 15 amino acids. V dropped 6 bases and J dropped 4 bases, with 18 bases sitting between them.

The rearrangement uses TRBV20-1 and TRBJ2-2; TRBD2 matches at 8 bases. CDR1 and CDR2 from the germline V gene are DFQATT and SNEGSKA (reference sequence). This CDR3 region has 15 residues. V lost 2 bases to trimming and J lost 5 bases; unmatched junction nucleotides: 7. As DNA, the CDR3 is TGCAGTGCTAGACTGAGCGGGAGCCGAACCGGGGAGCTGTTTTTT. Encoded protein: CSARLSGSRTGELFF.

Notes on this clonotype: Germline is not matched at one junction end, which may reflect a read error. The chain combines TRBV7-2 with TRBJ2-1; tentative D call: TRBD2 (5 bases). Germline assignment: CDR1 SGHTA and CDR2 FQGNSA. The CDR3 contains 13 residues. CDR3 sequence: CASSFTGYNERFF. The CDR3, as DNA: TGTGCCAGCAGCTTTACGGGGTACAATGAGCGGTTCTTC. The full variable domain, with the rest looked up from reference TRBV7-2 and TRBJ2-1, is GAGVSQSPSNKVTEKGKDVELRCDPISGHTALYWYRQSLGQGLEFLIYFQGNSAPDKSGLPSDRFSAERTGGSVSTLTIQRTQQEDSAVYLCASSFTGYNERFFGPGTRLTVL.

This clonotype has just a few counts. The V and J genes are TRBV10-3 and TRBJ1-6, with 8 bases fitting TRBD1. CDR3 length equals 16 residues. From germline, CDR1 is ENHRY and CDR2 SYGVKD. V gave up 2 bases and J gave up 2 bases; unmatched junction bases: 2. The CDR3 DNA is TGTGCCATCAGTGAGCGGACAGGGACCTATAATTCACCCCTCCACTTT. It specifies CAISERTGTYNSPLHF.

The chain combines TRBV5-1 with TRBJ2-1; D is ambiguous. The CDR3 consists of 14 residues. Germline V gene sequence: CDR1 SGHRS, CDR2 YFSETQ. With 6 bases removed from V and 2 bases from J, the gap between germline ends came to 12 bases. The DNA of the CDR3 is TGCGCCAGCACGGGCGGAGACCCCTACAATGAGCAGTTCTTC. Translated, it gives CASTGGDPYNEQFF.

The chain uses TRBV10-3 and TRBJ2-5; TRBD2 matches 10 bases. Germline CDR1 and CDR2: ENHRY and SYGVKD. The junction had 11 bases not matched to a gene; V was cut back by 0 bases and J by 1 base. The CDR3 totals 19 residues. The CDR3 coding sequence is TGTGCCATCAGTGAGTCGGGACTTCACGAGCGGGGGGGCCAAGAGACCCAGTACTTC. It translates to CAISESGLHERGGQETQYF.

This clonotype was counted many times. V usage is TRBV20-1 and J usage is TRBJ2-5; 7 bases map to TRBD1. The germline V gene encodes CDR1 DFQATT and CDR2 SNEGSKA (reference sequence). The CDR3 loop spans 16 amino acids. The trim removed 3 bases at V and 2 bases at J, leaving 12 bases unmatched. The CDR3 sequence is CSASSPGTATQETQYF. As DNA, the CDR3 is TGCAGTGCTAGTTCTCCCGGGACAGCGACTCAAGAGACCCAGTACTTC.

The gene calls are TRBV4-1 and TRBJ2-3; 8 bases are a match to TRBD2. The CDR3 consists of 15 residues. V shed 1 base, J shed 4 bases, and the junction held 4 bases outside the gene matches. CDR1 and CDR2 (germline): MGHRA, YSYEKL. This CDR3 is CASSQVRTSPDTQYF. CDR3 DNA: TGCGCCAGCAGCCAAGTCAGGACTAGCCCAGATACGCAGTATTTT.

This clonotype was seen only a few times. This sequence joins TRBV27 and TRBJ1-2; the D is unclear. Germline V lookup: CDR1 MNHEY, CDR2 SMNVEV (reference sequence). The V end was cut by 3 bases, the J end by 5 bases, with 10 bases between. This CDR3 is built from 13 residues. The CDR3 nucleotides read TGTGCCAGCAGTTTTACGCGGGGATATGGCTACACCTTC. Encoded protein: CASSFTRGYGYTF.

This chain connects TRBV10-3 to TRBJ1-2, with D possibly being TRBD1 (6 bases). Germline V lookup: CDR1 ENHRY, CDR2 SYGVKD. This CDR3 region has 15 residues. V was pared by 11 bases and J by 1 base, with 20 bases between. The DNA for the CDR3 is TGTGCCTCCACGGGGGGCGAGCGTCTTAACTATGGCTACACCTTC. Its protein is CASTGGERLNYGYTF.

Comment on this clonotype: One junction end does not reproduce the germline sequence, and a read error may be involved. The chain carries TRBV9 and TRBJ2-4; D might be TRBD1 or TRBD2, each matching 5 bases. The assigned J gene may be wrong: the sequence end matches TRBJ2-7 better. This CDR3 spans 14 amino acids. Germline V gene sequence: CDR1 SGDLS, CDR2 YYNGEE. The CDR3 DNA is TGTGCCAGTAGCGTAGAGGCAGGGCTCCACGAGCAGTACTTC. This encodes CASSVEAGLHEQYF.

This clonotype was counted between two and nine times. The V call is TRBV2, the J call TRBJ2-4, with 8 positions matching TRBD2. This CDR3 is 15 amino acids long. J was trimmed by 5 bases and V by 6 bases; bases with no gene match: 9. In germline, CDR1 is SNHLY, CDR2 FYNNEI. The DNA of the CDR3 is TGTGCCAGCAGCCCAGCGCTAGCGGGCCAAAACATTCAGTACTTC. It translates to CASSPALAGQNIQYF.

The chain recombines TRBV12-3 or TRBV12-4 with TRBJ2-3; TRBD2 might be the D (6 bases). The V end lost 6 bases, the J end lost 2 bases, and 15 bases lay between the germline ends. This CDR3 is built from 15 residues. CDR3 nucleotide sequence: TGTGCCAGCAGCCCGGGACTTGTAAACACAGATACGCAGTATTTT. As protein: CASSPGLVNTDTQYF.

The chain links TRBV14 to TRBJ2-7; D remains unclear. Trimming shortened V by 3 bases and J by 6 bases, and 12 bases separated the two germline ends. Germline values: CDR1 SGHDN, CDR2 FVKESK. CDR3 size: 13 residues. The CDR3 DNA reads TGTGCCAGCAGCCAGATTGTATCAAGCGAGCAGTACTTC. This translates into CASSQIVSSEQYF.

This clonotype has just a few counts. The chain links TRBV20-1 to TRBJ2-7, with 9 bases identical to TRBD2. The CDR3 sequence is 15 residues long. V lost 4 bases, J lost 5 bases, and 12 bases stayed unmatched. Germline assignment: CDR1 DFQATT and CDR2 SNEGSKA (reference sequence). CDR3 region: CSAIPPSGMAHEQYF. The CDR3 DNA reads TGCAGTGCTATCCCTCCTAGCGGGATGGCCCACGAGCAGTACTTC.

At least ten counts were recorded for this clonotype. This chain uses TRBV29-1 with TRBJ2-5; D is ambiguous. V was clipped by 6 bases and J by 5 bases, with 10 bases between them. The CDR3 runs 11 residues. The germline V gene encodes CDR1 SQVTM and CDR2 ANQGSEA. The CDR3 is CSVQSSETQYF. The DNA of the CDR3 is TGCAGCGTACAGTCCTCGGAGACCCAGTACTTC.

This clonotype appeared a few times. The chain carries TRBV12-3 or TRBV12-4 and TRBJ2-5; tentatively, D is TRBD2 (6 bases). V lost 6 bases and J lost 4, with 6 bases in between. This CDR3 is 11 amino acids long. This CDR3 is CASRTRETQYF. The CDR3 DNA follows: TGTGCCAGCAGGACTAGAGAGACCCAGTACTTC.

The chain recombines TRBV20-1 with TRBJ1-5; D gene unclear. CDR1 and CDR2 from the germline V gene are DFQATT and SNEGSKA (reference sequence). This CDR3 has 14 residues. Between the trimmed V and J ends, which lost 2 bases and 0 bases, there was a span of 8 bases. In DNA, the CDR3 is TGCAGTGCTAGATCGACTAATAGCAATCAGCCCCAGCATTTT. Protein: CSARSTNSNQPQHF.

The V and J genes are TRBV29-1 and TRBJ1-3; the D gene is possibly TRBD1 (5 bases). V was pared by 4 bases and J by 8 bases, with 21 bases between. Germline CDR1 and CDR2: SQVTM and ANQGSEA. There are 15 residues in the CDR3. CDR3 DNA: TGCAGCGTTGGGGACGGGACCGCCCCTGCGGACACCATATATTTT. It translates to CSVGDGTAPADTIYF.

The rearrangement links TRBV20-1 to TRBJ2-5, with 8 bases matching TRBD2. Unmatched junction bases numbered 10, after V lost 5 bases and J lost 2 bases. The CDR3 contains 15 residues. Per germline, CDR1 DFQATT and CDR2 SNEGSKA (reference sequence). This chain's CDR3 is CSAAELGTRQETQYF. The DNA of the CDR3 is TGCAGTGCTGCGGAACTCGGGACTAGACAAGAGACCCAGTACTTC.

This clonotype was recorded many times. The chain combines TRBV2 with TRBJ2-7; 7 bases line up with TRBD1. The CDR3 has 13 residues. V was pared by 7 bases and J by 4 bases, with 7 bases of the junction left unmatched. Germline CDR1 is SNHLY and CDR2 is FYNNEI. This CDR3 is CASTANRGYEQYF. CDR3 in DNA: TGTGCCAGCACCGCAAACAGGGGATACGAGCAGTACTTC.